The clone carrying this T cell receptor (beta chain) was seen just once. This entry belongs to a study of cytomegalovirus exposure and HLA in healthy donors. Germline lookup yields CDR1 MDHEN and CDR2 SYDVKM. The V end lost 7 bases, the J end lost 8 bases, and 14 bases lay between the germline ends. This CDR3 has 12 amino acids. PCR primers comprised 60 Vbeta and 13 Jbeta primers. Clones were read by immunoSEQ multiplex PCR, and TCRdb kept only the in-frame ones, dropping some. Here the sample spans over 100,000 clones, roughly 72% being singletons. Material: PBMCs. The TCR comes from a male donor in good health and CMV-seronegative. The chain uses TRBV28 and TRBJ1-1; D perhaps matches TRBD1 (6 bases). CDR3 amino acids: CASTRGALEAFF. CDR3 in DNA: TGTGCCAGCACCCGGGGGGCCTTAGAAGCTTTCTTT.